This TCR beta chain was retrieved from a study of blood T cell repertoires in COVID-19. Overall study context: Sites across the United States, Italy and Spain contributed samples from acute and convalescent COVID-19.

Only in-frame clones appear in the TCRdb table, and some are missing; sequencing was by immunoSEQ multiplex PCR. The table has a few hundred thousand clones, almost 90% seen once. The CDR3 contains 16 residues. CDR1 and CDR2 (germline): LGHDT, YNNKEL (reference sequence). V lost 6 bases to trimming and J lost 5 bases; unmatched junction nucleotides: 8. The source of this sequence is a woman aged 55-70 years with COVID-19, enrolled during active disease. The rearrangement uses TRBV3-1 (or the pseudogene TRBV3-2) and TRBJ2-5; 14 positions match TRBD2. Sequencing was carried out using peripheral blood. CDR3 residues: CASRPGTSGGRETQYF. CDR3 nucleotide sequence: TGTGCCAGCAGACCCGGGACTAGCGGGGGACGGGAGACCCAGTACTTC.